This paragraph covers one T cell receptor (beta chain) sequence. The study assigned cohorts using participant-reported clinical history. This specimen belongs to a study of blood T cell repertoires in COVID-19. Overall study: From the United States, Italy and Spain came samples of acute and convalescent COVID-19. T cells, B-cell-depleted T cells, or PBMCs supplied cDNA or gDNA.

Methods used by the authors: Estimation of nucleated cell counts was performed using reference gene primer amplification. TCRdb keeps only in-frame clones here, not all; method: immunoSEQ multiplex PCR. That table gives V, J and clone size, and the DNA gave D and trimming. Of hundreds of thousands of clones in the sample, roughly 90% are singletons; the top ten hold 2% to 3%. The CDR3 totals 14 residues. V was cut by 2 bases and J by 5 bases, with 12 bases left in between. The germline CDR1 and CDR2 sequences are MNHEY and SMNVEV (reference sequence). The V gene is TRBV27, the J gene TRBJ1-2; TRBD1 might be the D (5 bases). The sample consisted of PBMCs or T cells enriched from blood (not recorded which). The TCR sequence derives from a woman in her twenties or thirties with acute COVID-19. CDR3 sequence reads: CASSLRGTLYGYTF. The CDR3 DNA reads TGTGCCAGCAGTTTAAGGGGAACCCTTTATGGCTACACCTTC.